Below are 15 T cell receptor beta chains sequenced from a single sample in a study of OX40 agonist ivuxolimab in advanced cancers. Library preparation used the immunoSEQ multiplex PCR assay. TCRdb limited this immuneACCESS table to in-frame rearrangements with V and J called. A share of clones is missing; checked studies link under half to unresolved V genes, and the rest is unexplained. Across this sample there are approximately 23,000 clones, with 85% to 90% seen only once. 25% to 35% of the sample belongs to the ten largest clones. The sequencing here drew on CD4+ or CD8+ T cells sorted from blood, taken in a trial of the OX40 agonist ivuxolimab. These TCRs come from an adult with an advanced solid tumor such as melanoma, head and neck, liver or kidney cancer.

CDR3 DNA: TGTGCCAGCAGTTTAGGTCATGCCCACGAGCAGTACTTC. It yields the protein CASSLGHAHEQYF. The rearrangement links TRBV27 to TRBJ2-7; D is uncertain. Germline CDR1 is MNHEY and CDR2 is SMNVEV (reference sequence). The CDR3 is 13 amino acids. Between the trimmed V and J ends, which lost 2 bases and 5 bases, there was a span of 10 bases.

This clone appeared once. The chain recombines TRBV7-9 with TRBJ2-7; 10 bases line up with TRBD1. This CDR3 comprises 14 residues. V lost 5 bases, J lost 4 bases, and 5 bases stayed unmatched. Germline V lookup: CDR1 SEHNR, CDR2 FQNEAQ (reference sequence). CDR3 region: CASSPRDRGYEQYF. CDR3 nucleotides: TGTGCCAGCAGCCCCAGGGACAGGGGTTACGAGCAGTACTTC.

This clone is judged medium-sized. This chain joins TRBV9 and TRBJ2-6; the D is unclear. CDR1 SGDLS and CDR2 YYNGEE come from the germline V gene. V gave up 3 bases and J gave up 3 bases, with 7 bases separating them. The length of the CDR3 is 14 residues. CDR3 protein: CASSAFLGANVLTF. DNA for the CDR3: TGTGCCAGCAGCGCCTTCCTTGGGGCCAACGTCCTGACTTTC.

This sequence joins TRBV9 and TRBJ1-2, with 10 bases aligning to TRBD1. J lost 6 bases, V lost 4 bases, and 9 bases had no gene match. CDR1 SGDLS and CDR2 YYNGEE come from the germline V gene. There are 15 residues in the CDR3. CDR3 amino acids: CASSPPGQGVHGYTF. The CDR3 DNA follows: TGTGCCAGCAGCCCACCTGGACAGGGGGTTCATGGCTACACCTTC.

This clone turned up a few times. The V gene is TRBV11-3, the J gene TRBJ1-3; D is uncertain. CDR1 is SGHNT and CDR2 is YENEEA in the germline V gene. V was shortened by 5 bases and J by 0 bases, with 5 bases between the two germline ends. CDR3 length equals 13 residues. For the CDR3, the DNA is TGTGCCAGCAGCAGGTCCTCTGGAAACACCATATATTTT. This translates into CASSRSSGNTIYF.

V and J are TRBV9 and TRBJ2-5; D gene uncertain. The tail of the sequence fits TRBJ2-7 better, so the J call may be wrong. CDR3 length: 13 amino acids. CDR1 is SGDLS and CDR2 is YYNGEE in the germline V gene. The CDR3 DNA sequence: TGTGCCAGCAGCGGGTCCCCCCCCTACGAGCAGTACTTC. Amino acid sequence: CASSGSPPYEQYF.

The chain has TRBV7-6 and TRBJ2-2, with unresolved D. The CDR3 is 14 amino acids. Germline lookup yields CDR1 SGHVS and CDR2 FNYEAQ. The V gene lost 4 bases and the J gene lost 3 bases, with 9 bases spanning the gap. The CDR3, as DNA: TGTGCCAGCAGCTCAGGACCTTACACCGGGGAGCTGTTTTTT. Amino acid sequence: CASSSGPYTGELFF. The full variable domain, with the rest looked up from reference TRBV7-6 and TRBJ2-2, is GAGVSQSPRYKVTKRGQDVALRCDPISGHVSLYWYRQALGQGPEFLTYFNYEAQQDKSGLPNDRFSAERPEGSISTLTIQRTEQRDSAMYRCASSSGPYTGELFFGEGSRLTVL.

The chain uses TRBV21-1 and TRBJ1-2. TRBV21-1 is labeled a pseudogene. The CDR3 is 13 residues long. The chain's CDR3 is CASSTRRNYGYTF. DNA for the CDR3: TGTGCCAGCAGCACCCGACGGAACTATGGCTACACCTTC.

This rearrangement joins TRBV7-8 to TRBJ2-7, with D perhaps matching TRBD2 (6 bases). Trimming took 5 bases from V and 2 from J, leaving 13 bases between them. CDR1 and CDR2 from the germline V gene are SGHVS and FQNEAQ. The CDR3 loop spans 14 amino acids. The chain's CDR3 is CASSTSPGTYEQYF. CDR3 DNA sequence: TGTGCCAGCAGCACTAGCCCAGGAACCTACGAGCAGTACTTC.

The J gene is TRBJ1-1, the V gene TRBV6-5; D ambiguous. The length of the CDR3 is 14 residues. V lost 2 bases and J 1 base, leaving 8 bases between the germline ends. The germline gives CDR1 MNHEY, CDR2 SVGAGI. CDR3 in amino acids: CASSYGGSNTEAFF. CDR3 sequence (DNA): TGTGCCAGCAGTTACGGAGGGTCGAACACTGAAGCTTTCTTT.

This chain connects TRBV11-3 to TRBJ2-3; 7 nucleotides match TRBD1. Germline assignment: CDR1 SGHNT and CDR2 YENEEA. V lost 4 bases to trimming and J lost 0 bases; unmatched junction nucleotides: 4. This CDR3 region has 15 residues. CDR3 sequence (DNA): TGTGCCAGCAGCTCCCGGGACAGAAGCACAGATACGCAGTATTTT. It encodes CASSSRDRSTDTQYF.

V is TRBV28 and J is TRBJ2-2, with D perhaps TRBD1 or TRBD2 (5 bases each). This CDR3 has 15 amino acids. Germline-derived CDR1 and CDR2 are MDHEN and SYDVKM. V was cut by 7 bases and J by 3 bases, with 15 bases left in between. The CDR3 is CASKSRGGYTGELFF. In DNA form, the CDR3 reads TGTGCCAGCAAGTCGAGGGGCGGGTACACCGGGGAGCTGTTTTTT.

The J gene is TRBJ2-1, the V gene TRBV7-3; D is perhaps TRBD2 (5 bases). Trimming shortened V by 2 bases and J by 7 bases, and 9 bases separated the two germline ends. This CDR3 is built from 13 residues. Germline V gene data show CDR1 as SGHTA and CDR2 as FQGTGA. The chain's CDR3 is CASSLYEGNEQFF. The CDR3 nucleotides read TGTGCCAGCAGCTTATACGAGGGTAATGAGCAGTTCTTC.

The V call is TRBV4-3, the J call TRBJ2-7; tentatively, D is TRBD2 (5 bases). The CDR3 is 16 amino acids. Trimming pared 1 base from V and 7 bases from J, leaving 20 bases between. CDR1 is LGHNA, CDR2 YSLEER, per germline. The DNA of the CDR3 is TGCGCCAGCAGCCAAGTTCCAGGACTTTCGGTGGGGGAGCAGTACTTC. Translated, it gives CASSQVPGLSVGEQYF.

A single count supports this clone. V is TRBV7-9 and J is TRBJ2-7, with D possibly matching TRBD1 (6 bases). The germline V gene has CDR1 SEHNR and CDR2 FQNEAQ (reference sequence). The CDR3 is made up of 15 amino acids. With 5 bases removed from V and 0 bases from J, the gap between germline ends came to 14 bases. DNA of the CDR3: TGTGCCAGCAGCCTGCCTGACAGGAGCTCCTACGAGCAGTACTTC. Its translation is CASSLPDRSSYEQYF.